The source of this TCR beta chain is a study of blood T cell repertoires in COVID-19. Study background: Sources were T cells, B-cell-depleted T cells, or PBMCs; the material itself was cDNA or gDNA.

TCRdb's table, derived via immunoSEQ multiplex PCR, lists solely in-frame clones and lacks some. The table includes tens of thousands of clones, approximately 80% detected once. The length of the CDR3 is 14 residues. The germline CDR1 and CDR2 sequences are WSHSY and SAAADI. The V end lost 2 bases, the J end lost 1 base, and 8 bases lay between the germline ends. The chain links TRBV10-2 to TRBJ1-1; D unresolved. Sample: peripheral blood. The TCR was taken from a man aged 70-80 years with acute or convalescent COVID-19. CDR3 coding DNA: TGCGCCAGCAGTGAGATGTCCAGGAACACTGAAGCTTTCTTT. Its protein is CASSEMSRNTEAFF.